The 9 T cell receptor beta chains in this list originate from one sample, sequenced in a study of T cell responses to AZD1222 COVID-19 vaccine. Data came from immunoSEQ multiplex PCR; TCRdb stores just in-frame clones and leaves some out. Of 120,000 to 150,000 clones in the sample, about 87% were seen once. Material: peripheral blood, obtained on day 0 of MenACWY control vaccination. All receptors come from an adult in good health.

J is TRBJ1-2 and V is TRBV9; D is possibly TRBD1 (6 bases). Germline CDR1 is SGDLS and CDR2 is YYNGEE. The V and J ends lost 3 bases and 6 bases respectively, with 24 bases between them. The CDR3 length is 17 residues. DNA for the CDR3: TGTGCCAGCAGCGCCCCCTTCGACCCTGACAGGATGAATGGCTACACCTTC. Translated: CASSAPFDPDRMNGYTF. The variable domain in full, with the rest retrieved from reference TRBV9 and TRBJ1-2, is DSGVTQTPKHLITATGQRVTLRCSPRSGDLSVYWYQQSLDQGLQFLIQYYNGEERAKGNILERFSAQQFPDLHSELNLSSLELGDSALYFCASSAPFDPDRMNGYTFGSGTRLTVV.

In DNA, the CDR3 is TGCGCCAGCAGCACTAACTCGGGGGCCAACGTCCTGACTTTC. This encodes CASSTNSGANVLTF. J is TRBJ2-6 and V is TRBV5-1; D is unclear. Per germline, CDR1 SGHRS and CDR2 YFSETQ. The V and J ends lost 4 bases and 4 bases respectively, with 9 bases between them. This CDR3 has 14 residues.

V usage is TRBV19 and J usage is TRBJ2-7; 7 bases line up with TRBD1. This CDR3 region has 15 residues. Germline-derived CDR1 and CDR2 are LNHDA and SQIVND (reference sequence). J lost 2 bases, V lost 4 bases, and 8 bases had no gene match. CDR3 sequence (DNA): TGTGCCAGTAGTACGCGACAGGGTTCCCCCTACGAGCAGTACTTC. Amino acids: CASSTRQGSPYEQYF.

V and J are TRBV5-6 and TRBJ2-3; TRBD2 agrees at 12 bases. The CDR3 has 17 residues. V lost 3 bases and J lost 8; bases outside the gene matches: 13. Germline CDR1 is SGHDT and CDR2 is YYEEEE. The CDR3 is CASSWSLLAGGLVTQYF. The CDR3 bases are TGTGCCAGCAGCTGGAGCCTACTAGCGGGAGGCCTGGTTACGCAGTATTTT.

V is TRBV5-1 and J is TRBJ2-7; D uncertain. The CDR3 runs to 14 residues. Germline lookup yields CDR1 SGHRS and CDR2 YFSETQ. V dropped 1 base and J dropped 8 bases, with 16 bases sitting between them. DNA of the CDR3: TGCGCCAGCAGCTTGACCTACCTAGGACCTCAGCAGTACTTC. Its translation: CASSLTYLGPQQYF. Supplemented by reference TRBV5-1 and TRBJ2-7, the full variable domain reads KAGVTQTPRYLIKTRGQQVTLSCSPISGHRSVSWYQQTPGQGLQFLFEYFSETQRNKGNFPGRFSGRQFSNSRSEMNVSTLELGDSALYLCASSLTYLGPQQYFGPGTRLTVT.

This chain links TRBV5-6 with TRBJ2-7; D uncertain. CDR1 and CDR2 from the germline V gene are SGHDT and YYEEEE. V was clipped by 4 bases and J by 4 bases, with 9 bases between them. The CDR3 has 12 amino acids. The CDR3 DNA follows: TGTGCCAGCAGCGTGGGTAGATACGAGCAGTACTTC. It specifies CASSVGRYEQYF.

The gene calls are TRBV19 and TRBJ2-7; 7 bases are a match to TRBD2. CDR3 length: 15 amino acids. Germline loops: CDR1 LNHDA, CDR2 SQIVND (reference sequence). After removal of 3 bases from V and 6 bases from J, the junction contained 11 bases not matched to a gene. The CDR3 DNA reads as TGTGCCAGTAGTATCGGTGGGGCGGGAGTTGCCGAGCAGTACTTC. Its protein product is CASSIGGAGVAEQYF.

This clone was observed a few times. The chain links TRBV5-4 to TRBJ1-4, with 8 bases lining up with TRBD1. J gave up 8 bases and V 4 bases, and 7 bases lay outside the gene matches. The CDR3 runs to 14 residues. Germline V lookup: CDR1 SGHNT, CDR2 YYREEE (reference sequence). CDR3 DNA sequence: TGTGCCAGCAGCCCCGGACAGGGAAGAGAAAAACTGTTTTTT. Translated: CASSPGQGREKLFF.

The chain has TRBV19 and TRBJ1-5, with 12 positions matching TRBD1. Germline CDR1 LNHDA, CDR2 SQIVND (reference sequence). The junction had 10 bases not matched to a gene; V was cut back by 5 bases and J by 11 bases. CDR3 size: 15 residues. The CDR3 DNA is TGTGCCAGTAGTCTGCCGGGACAGGGGGCTAAGTCCCAGCATTTT. It specifies CASSLPGQGAKSQHF.